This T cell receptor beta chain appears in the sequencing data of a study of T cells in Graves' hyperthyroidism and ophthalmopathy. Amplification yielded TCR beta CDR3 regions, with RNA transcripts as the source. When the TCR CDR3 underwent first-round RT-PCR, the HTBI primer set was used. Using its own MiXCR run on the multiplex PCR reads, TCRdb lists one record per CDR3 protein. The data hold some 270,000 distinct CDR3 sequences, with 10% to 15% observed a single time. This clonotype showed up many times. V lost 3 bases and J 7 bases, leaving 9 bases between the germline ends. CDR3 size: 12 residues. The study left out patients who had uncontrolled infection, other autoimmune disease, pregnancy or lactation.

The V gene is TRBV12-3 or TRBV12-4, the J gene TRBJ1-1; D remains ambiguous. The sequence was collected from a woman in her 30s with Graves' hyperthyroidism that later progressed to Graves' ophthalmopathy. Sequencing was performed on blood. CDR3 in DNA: TGTGCCAGCAGTTTCGCCGAACTTGAAGCTTTCTTT. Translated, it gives CASSFAELEAFF.